This TCR beta chain was obtained from a study of shared clonotypes between healthy human individuals. Profiling relied on immunoSEQ multiplex PCR, and the TCRdb table lists in-frame clones only, not all of them. The sample includes around 95,000 clones, around 47% of them seen just once. This clone has more than one count but fewer than ten. The sequenced material came from PBMCs. This clonotype was obtained from a middle-aged woman in good health. Some clones in this sample may be carry-over from other donors' samples.

Here the CDR3 DNA reads TGTGCCAGCAGCTCCCCGGCCCAGGGTTTCGAGCAGTACTTC. Its protein is CASSSPAQGFEQYF. The rearrangement uses TRBV28 and TRBJ2-5; D is perhaps TRBD1 (5 bases). The J call may be incorrect, as the DNA end agrees better with TRBJ2-7. The CDR3 has 14 amino acids. Germline CDR1 reads MDHEN; CDR2 reads SYDVKM.